Listed below are T cell receptor beta chains from one sample, sequenced in a study of blood T cells in healthy people across ages. TCRdb recomputed calls from the 5' RACE reads with MiXCR, one row per CDR3 protein. The sample lists roughly 860,000 distinct CDR3 sequences; less than 80% were seen once. Sequenced material: blood. The receptors were sampled from a man younger than 40 in good health. CDR3s include the opening cysteine and the closing phenylalanine or tryptophan. D genes are given only for firm matches. The listing skips clone size in some rows; elsewhere it reads once, few, many or a size class.

>TRBV12-3/TRBV12-4|-|once|TRBJ1-1
TGTGCCAGCAGCACTCATGGAGGGAACACTGAAGCTTTCTTT
CASSTHGGNTEAFF
>TRBV6-5|TRBD1|-|TRBJ2-1
TGTGCCAGCAGTTACTCCCACAGGGGGCCGGTTGGAAATGAGCAGTTCTTC
CASSYSHRGPVGNEQFF
>TRBV6-5|-|-|TRBJ1-3
TGTGCCAGCAGTTACTCGACTCCCTCTGGAAACACCATATATTTT
CASSYSTPSGNTIYF
>TRBV12-3/TRBV12-4|TRBD1|-|TRBJ1-6
TGTGCCAGCAGTTTAGGAGGGACAGTCAATTCACCCCTCCACTTT
CASSLGGTVNSPLHF
>TRBV9|-|-|TRBJ1-5
TGTACCAGCAGCGAGGGGGGCCTCAATCAGCCCCAGCATTTT
CTSSEGGLNQPQHF
>TRBV15|-|-|TRBJ1-5
TGTGCCACCAGCAGAGCAGGGACGGCTCAGCCCCAGCATTTT
CATSRAGTAQPQHF
>TRBV7-2|TRBD1|few|TRBJ2-4
TGTGCCAGCAGTGACCAGGGGGATGAGCAGTACTTC
CASSDQGDEQYF
>TRBV28|-|-|TRBJ2-7
TGTGCCAGCAGTCCCGCGGTGGGCGCTCCGTCCTACGAGCAGTACTTC
CASSPAVGAPSYEQYF
>TRBV4-1|-|few|TRBJ2-5
TGCGCCAGCAGCCAAAAAAGAAAAGGACAAGAGACCCAGTACTTC
CASSQKRKGQETQYF
>TRBV7-2|TRBD2|-|TRBJ2-7
TGTGCCAGCAGCCCAGGGCCTAGCGGGGAACAATTTTCCTACGAGCAGTACTTC
CASSPGPSGEQFSYEQYF
>TRBV7-9|TRBD1|-|TRBJ2-1
TGTGCCAGCAGCACTCGACAGGGTCCCGAAAATGAGCAGTTCTTC
CASSTRQGPENEQFF
>TRBV4-1|-|-|TRBJ2-1
TGCGCCAGCAGCCAAGCGGCTAACAATGAGCAGTTCTTC
CASSQAANNEQFF
>TRBV20-1|-|-|TRBJ2-4
TGCAGTGCGGAACCCGGGACACGCAAAAACATTCAGTACTTC
CSAEPGTRKNIQYF
>TRBV7-2|-|-|TRBJ2-1
TGTGCCAGCAGCTCTGAAGGGTTGGTCTACAATGAGCAGTTCTTC
CASSSEGLVYNEQFF
>TRBV15|-|-|TRBJ2-2
TGTGCCACCAGCAGAGAAACTCGGACTACCGGGGAGCTGTTTTTT
CATSRETRTTGELFF
>TRBV20-1|-|-|TRBJ2-7
TGCAGTGCTAGAGGCGCGCTCGTAGTAAACGAGCAGTACTTC
CSARGALVVNEQYF
>TRBV27|TRBD2|-|TRBJ2-1
TGTGCCAGCAGTTTCGCTAGCGGGGGCGACTACAATGAGCAGTTCTTC
CASSFASGGDYNEQFF
>TRBV10-3|TRBD2|-|TRBJ2-1
TGTGCCATCAGTGACCCCGGGACTATACACAATGAGCAGTTCTTC
CAISDPGTIHNEQFF
>TRBV2|-|-|TRBJ1-2
TGTGCCAGCGACAATCAGGGGATTGGGGGCTACACCTTC
CASDNQGIGGYTF
>TRBV2|TRBD2|once|TRBJ2-1
TGTGCCAGCAGTGGGCTTACTAGCGGCAATGAGCAGTTCTTC
CASSGLTSGNEQFF
>TRBV6-5|TRBD1|few|TRBJ2-5
TGTGCCAGCAGAGATACCGGGACAGGGGGCGGGGAGACCCAGTACTTC
CASRDTGTGGGETQYF
>TRBV9|-|-|TRBJ2-3
TGTGCCAGCAGCGTCCAGGGACGAATTGAATGGGATACGCAGTATTTT
CASSVQGRIEWDTQYF
>TRBV12-3/TRBV12-4|-|-|TRBJ2-1
TGTGCCAGCAGTCCCCGGGTAGTTGATGAGCAGTTCTTC
CASSPRVVDEQFF
>TRBV28|-|-|TRBJ2-7
TGTGCCAGCAGTCACAGGGTCTACGAGCAGTACTTC
CASSHRVYEQYF
>TRBV6-6|TRBD2|-|TRBJ2-5
TGTGCCAGCAGTTACTCGATGGGGGGGTGGACGGAGACCCAGTACTTC
CASSYSMGGWTETQYF
>TRBV19|-|few|TRBJ2-3
TGTGCCAGTAGTGCTAGGAGAGGCACAGATACGCAGTATTTT
CASSARRGTDTQYF
>TRBV4-3|-|-|TRBJ1-6
TGCGCCAGCAGCCAAGATGCCGGGCCGGCCTATTCACCCCTCCACTTT
CASSQDAGPAYSPLHF
>TRBV6-1|TRBD1|once|TRBJ1-4
TGTGCCAGCAGTAGTCGGACAGGGAGTGTGGGTGCTAATGAAAAACTGTTTTTT
CASSSRTGSVGANEKLFF
>TRBV29-1|-|-|TRBJ1-2
TGCAGCGTTGAGGGGGCAGGGACGGCTAACTATGGCTGCACCTTC
CSVEGAGTANYGCTF
>TRBV7-3|-|-|TRBJ2-1
TGTGCCAGCAGCCCCCAGGCGGCAGTGAATTACAATGAGCAGTTCTTC
CASSPQAAVNYNEQFF
>TRBV29-1|-|once|TRBJ2-3
TGCAGCGTTGTATCGTTGCGGGGACTCACCACAGATACGCAGTATTTT
CSVVSLRGLTTDTQYF
>TRBV10-3|-|many|TRBJ2-7
TGTGCCATCAGTGATCTACGACGCGAGCAGTACTTC
CAISDLRREQYF
>TRBV29-1|-|-|TRBJ1-6
TGCAGCGTCGCCGAAGGGAATTCACCCCTCCACTTT
CSVAEGNSPLHF
>TRBV7-3|TRBD1|-|TRBJ2-1
TGTGCCAGCAGCCAACAGGGGACAGGGGGCTACAATGAGCAGTTCTTC
CASSQQGTGGYNEQFF
>TRBV20-1|-|-|TRBJ2-3
TGCAGTGCTAGAGCCCGGGGCAGGGGCGCAGATACGCAGTATTTT
CSARARGRGADTQYF
>TRBV5-1|TRBD1|-|TRBJ2-1
TGCGCCAGCAGCCCGGGGACAGGGGGATTTAGTGAGCAGTTCTTC
CASSPGTGGFSEQFF
>TRBV24-1|-|once|TRBJ2-7
TGTGCCACCAGTGCGCCGGGACATGGGGTTTACGAGCAGTACTTC
CATSAPGHGVYEQYF
>TRBV20-1|TRBD1|-|TRBJ1-6
TGCAGTGCCGAGCCCGGGACAGGGGTTTCACCCCTCCACTTT
CSAEPGTGVSPLHF
>TRBV20-1|TRBD1|few|TRBJ1-5
TGCAGTGCTAGACCACCCGACAGGGCAAGTCAGCCCCAGCATTTT
CSARPPDRASQPQHF
>TRBV7-2|TRBD1|many|TRBJ2-3
TGTGCCAGCAGCTTAGTAGGACAGGGGTATGGCGATACGCAGTATTTT
CASSLVGQGYGDTQYF
>TRBV29-1|-|-|TRBJ1-1
TGCAGCGCCGTTTTGGGGGCCATGAACACTGAAGCTTTCTTT
CSAVLGAMNTEAFF
>TRBV20-1|-|-|TRBJ2-7
TGCAGTGCTAGAGAACAGGCCAGCTCCTACGAGCAGTACTTC
CSAREQASSYEQYF
>TRBV6-1|-|-|TRBJ2-7
TGTGCCAGCTGGAAATGGGCGGGGGCGCCGTCCTACGAGCAGTACTTC
CASWKWAGAPSYEQYF
>TRBV5-4|-|-|TRBJ2-2
TGTGCTAGCACCTTGCCAGGGGCAGTGAACACCGGGGAGCTGTTTTTT
CASTLPGAVNTGELFF
>TRBV7-7|TRBD2|-|TRBJ2-3
TGTGCCAGCAGTAAGGGACTAGCGGGGACAGATACGCAGTATTTT
CASSKGLAGTDTQYF
>TRBV5-1|TRBD1|-|TRBJ2-7
TGCGCCAGCAGCTCCGGACAGGGAGGAGACGAGCAGTACTTC
CASSSGQGGDEQYF
>TRBV6-5|-|-|TRBJ2-7
TGTGCCAGCAGTTACTCCAGGGGTAGGATGTACGAGCAGTACTTC
CASSYSRGRMYEQYF
>TRBV27|-|-|TRBJ2-1
TGTGCCAGCAGCCAGTACGGGAGTCATGTGCAGTTCTTC
CASSQYGSHVQFF
>TRBV24-1|-|-|TRBJ2-1
TGTGCCACCACCGAAGGTTCCTACAATGAGCAGTTCTTC
CATTEGSYNEQFF
>TRBV7-8|TRBD1|-|TRBJ1-6
TGTGCCAGCAGCTGGAGGACAGGGGGGAATAATTCACCCCTCCACTTT
CASSWRTGGNNSPLHF
>TRBV7-9|TRBD2|-|TRBJ2-3
TGTGCCAGCGGCAGCGGGGGGGACACAGATACGCAGTATTTT
CASGSGGDTDTQYF
>TRBV30|-|many|TRBJ1-2
TGTGCCGTAACCAGGTCGGGATTAGATGGCTACACCTTC
CAVTRSGLDGYTF
>TRBV6-6|-|-|TRBJ2-4
TGTGCCAGCAGTACCGAGCGGGCATCGGGGGACATTCAGTACTTC
CASSTERASGDIQYF
>TRBV25-1|-|-|TRBJ2-7
TGTGCCAGCAGCGGGGATAGATCCTTCTACGAGCAGTACTTC
CASSGDRSFYEQYF
>TRBV29-1|TRBD2|-|TRBJ2-7
TGCAGCGTTGAATTCAGCGGGAGCCGAGGCTCCTACGAGCAGTACTTC
CSVEFSGSRGSYEQYF
>TRBV5-1|TRBD1|few|TRBJ2-1
TGCGCCAGCAGCCAAGACAGGGGCCTGAGCTCCTACAATGAGCAGTTCTTC
CASSQDRGLSSYNEQFF
>TRBV7-6|-|-|TRBJ2-7
TGTGCCAGCAGGGTCGGAGGGCCCCTCACCGAGCAGTACTTC
CASRVGGPLTEQYF
>TRBV4-3|-|-|TRBJ2-3
TGCGCCAGCAGCCAGGGAGGACTCAAGGGATCAGATACGCAGTATTTT
CASSQGGLKGSDTQYF